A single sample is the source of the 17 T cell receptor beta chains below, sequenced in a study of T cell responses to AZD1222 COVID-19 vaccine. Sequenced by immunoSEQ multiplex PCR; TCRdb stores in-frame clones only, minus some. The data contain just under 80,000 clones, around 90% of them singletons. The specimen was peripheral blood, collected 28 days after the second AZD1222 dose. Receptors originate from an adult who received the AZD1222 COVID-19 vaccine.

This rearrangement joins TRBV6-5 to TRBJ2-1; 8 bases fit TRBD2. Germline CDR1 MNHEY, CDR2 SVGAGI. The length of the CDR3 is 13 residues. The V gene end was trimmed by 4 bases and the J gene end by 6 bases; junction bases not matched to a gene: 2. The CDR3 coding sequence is TGTGCCAGCAGTTTCGGGACTAGCAATGAGCAGTTCTTC. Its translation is CASSFGTSNEQFF.

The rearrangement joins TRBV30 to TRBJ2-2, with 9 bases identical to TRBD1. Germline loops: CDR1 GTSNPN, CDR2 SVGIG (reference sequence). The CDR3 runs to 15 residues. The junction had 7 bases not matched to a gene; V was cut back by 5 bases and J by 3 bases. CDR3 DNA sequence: TGTGCCTGGGCGCCCGGGACAGGGTACACCGGGGAGCTGTTTTTT. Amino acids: CAWAPGTGYTGELFF.

This chain's CDR3 is CASSSRLVREQYF. CDR3 coding DNA: TGTGCCAGCAGCTCCCGACTAGTGAGGGAGCAGTACTTC. The V and J genes are TRBV7-8 and TRBJ2-7, with a possible D match to TRBD2 (6 bases). CDR3 length equals 13 residues. CDR1 is SGHVS, CDR2 FQNEAQ, per germline. Trimming took 4 bases from V and 7 from J, leaving 14 bases between them.

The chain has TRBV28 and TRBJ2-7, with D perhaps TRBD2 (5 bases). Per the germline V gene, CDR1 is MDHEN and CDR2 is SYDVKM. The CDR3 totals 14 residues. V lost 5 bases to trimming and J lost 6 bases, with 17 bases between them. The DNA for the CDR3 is TGTGCCAGCAGTGCCCCCCCGGGGAAGGCCGAGCAGTACTTC. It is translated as CASSAPPGKAEQYF.

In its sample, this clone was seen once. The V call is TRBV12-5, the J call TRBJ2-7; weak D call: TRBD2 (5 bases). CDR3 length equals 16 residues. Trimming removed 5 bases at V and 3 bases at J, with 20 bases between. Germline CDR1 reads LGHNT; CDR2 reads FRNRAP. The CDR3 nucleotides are TGTGCTAGTGGTCAATTTGGGGTAGACGGGATCTACGAGCAGTACTTC. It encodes CASGQFGVDGIYEQYF. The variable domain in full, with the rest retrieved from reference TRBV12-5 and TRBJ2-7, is DARVTQTPRHKVTEMGQEVTMRCQPILGHNTVFWYRQTMMQGLELLAYFRNRAPLDDSGMPKDRFSAEMPDATLATLKIQPSEPRDSAVYFCASGQFGVDGIYEQYFGPGTRLTVT.

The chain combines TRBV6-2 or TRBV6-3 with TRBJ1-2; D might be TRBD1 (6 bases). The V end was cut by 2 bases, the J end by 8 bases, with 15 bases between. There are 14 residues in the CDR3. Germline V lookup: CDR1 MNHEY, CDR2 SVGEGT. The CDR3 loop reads CASSYPGASRGYTF. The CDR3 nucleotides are TGTGCCAGCAGTTACCCAGGGGCCTCCAGAGGCTACACCTTC.

CDR3 nucleotides: TGTGCCTGGAGTGTACCGGTAGCGGGAGGGCCGAACACCGGGGAGCTGTTTTTT. Amino acid sequence: CAWSVPVAGGPNTGELFF. This chain uses TRBV30 with TRBJ2-2; 11 bases agree with TRBD2. V shed 0 bases and J 0 bases; nucleotides not matched to a gene: 6. The CDR3 loop spans 18 amino acids. CDR1 is GTSNPN, CDR2 SVGIG, per germline (reference sequence).

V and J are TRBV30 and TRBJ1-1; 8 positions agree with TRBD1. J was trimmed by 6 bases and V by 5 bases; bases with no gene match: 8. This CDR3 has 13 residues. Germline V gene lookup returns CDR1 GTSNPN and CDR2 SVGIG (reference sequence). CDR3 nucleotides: TGTGCCTGGGGTCCAGGGGGCCGGCCTGAAGCTTTCTTT. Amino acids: CAWGPGGRPEAFF. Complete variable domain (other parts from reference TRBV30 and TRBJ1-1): SQTIHQWPATLVQPVGSPLSLECTVEGTSNPNLYWYRQAAGRGLQLLFYSVGIGQISSEVPQNLSASRPQDRQFILSSKKLLLSDSGFYLCAWGPGGRPEAFFGQGTRLTVV.

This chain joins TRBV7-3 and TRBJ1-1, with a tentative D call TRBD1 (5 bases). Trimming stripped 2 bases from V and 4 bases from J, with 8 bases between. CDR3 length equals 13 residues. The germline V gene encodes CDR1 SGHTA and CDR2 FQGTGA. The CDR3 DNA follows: TGTGCCAGCAGCTTAGGAGGGGCCACTGAAGCTTTCTTT. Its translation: CASSLGGATEAFF.

The chain's CDR3 is CASSSRRSGTGELFF. The CDR3 DNA is TGTGCCAGCAGTTCCAGACGGAGCGGAACCGGGGAGCTGTTTTTT. The V call is TRBV6-5, the J call TRBJ2-2, with a weak D call TRBD2 (5 bases). The germline V gene has CDR1 MNHEY and CDR2 SVGAGI. The CDR3 is made up of 15 amino acids. Trimming took off 4 bases at V and 5 bases at J, with 14 bases between the two ends.

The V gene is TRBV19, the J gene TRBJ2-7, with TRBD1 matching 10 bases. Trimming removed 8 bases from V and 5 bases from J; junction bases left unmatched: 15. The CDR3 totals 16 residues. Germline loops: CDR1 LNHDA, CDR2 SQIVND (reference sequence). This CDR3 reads CASEATRDRGRNEQYF. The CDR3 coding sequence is TGTGCCAGTGAAGCCACACGTGACAGGGGGCGTAACGAGCAGTACTTC.

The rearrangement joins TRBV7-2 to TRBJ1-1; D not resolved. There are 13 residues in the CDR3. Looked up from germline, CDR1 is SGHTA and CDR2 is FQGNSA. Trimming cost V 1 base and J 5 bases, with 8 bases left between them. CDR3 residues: CASSLVLGTEAFF. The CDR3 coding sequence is TGTGCCAGCAGCTTAGTCTTGGGAACTGAAGCTTTCTTT.

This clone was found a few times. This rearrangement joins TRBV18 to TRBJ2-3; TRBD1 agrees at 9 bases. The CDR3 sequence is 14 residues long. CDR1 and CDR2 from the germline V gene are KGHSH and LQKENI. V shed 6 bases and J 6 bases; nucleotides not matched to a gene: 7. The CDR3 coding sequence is TGTGCCAGCTCCGGACAGGGGATATCGGATACGCAGTATTTT. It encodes CASSGQGISDTQYF.

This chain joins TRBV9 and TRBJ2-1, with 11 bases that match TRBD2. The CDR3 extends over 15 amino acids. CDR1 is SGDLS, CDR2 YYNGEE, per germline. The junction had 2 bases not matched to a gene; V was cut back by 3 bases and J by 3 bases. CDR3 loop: CASSETSGIYNEQFF. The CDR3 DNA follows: TGTGCCAGCAGCGAGACTAGCGGGATCTACAATGAGCAGTTCTTC.

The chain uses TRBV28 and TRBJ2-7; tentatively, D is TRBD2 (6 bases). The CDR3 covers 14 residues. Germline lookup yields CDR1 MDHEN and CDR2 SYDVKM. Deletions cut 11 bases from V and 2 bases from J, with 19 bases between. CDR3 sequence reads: CAALTRRGPYEQYF. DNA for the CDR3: TGTGCCGCATTGACTAGACGTGGCCCCTACGAGCAGTACTTC.

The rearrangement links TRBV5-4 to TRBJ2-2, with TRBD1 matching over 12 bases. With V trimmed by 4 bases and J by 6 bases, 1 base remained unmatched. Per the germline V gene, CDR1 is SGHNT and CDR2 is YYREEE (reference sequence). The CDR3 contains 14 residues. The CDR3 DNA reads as TGTGCCAGCAGCCGGGACAGGGGGCCCGGGGAGCTGTTTTTT. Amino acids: CASSRDRGPGELFF.

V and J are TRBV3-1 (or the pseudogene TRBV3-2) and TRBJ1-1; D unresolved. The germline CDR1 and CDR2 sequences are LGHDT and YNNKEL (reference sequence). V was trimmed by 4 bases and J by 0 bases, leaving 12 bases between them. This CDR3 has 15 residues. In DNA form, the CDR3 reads TGTGCCAGCAGCCCGGGAGGGATATTGAACACTGAAGCTTTCTTT. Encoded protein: CASSPGGILNTEAFF.